What follows are 18 T cell receptor beta chains derived from one specimen sequenced in a study of tissue T cells after allogeneic stem cell transplantation. Time point given: mouse harvest day 7 after allogeneic transplant. Tail vein injection delivered 10^7 T-cell-depleted bone marrow cells and 10^6 splenic CD5+ T cells. The data were produced by immunoSEQ multiplex PCR, yet TCRdb's version contains in-frame clones alone and is incomplete. The table lists approximately 6,900 clones, 50% of them singletons. Sequencing used gut tissue. The receptors were sampled from a female BALB/c mouse given C57BL/6 T cells with graft-versus-host disease after an allogeneic hematopoietic cell transplant.

Details on this clone: All gene names here are mouse names. The read comes to an end 1 residue before the CDR3 does, leaving the germline J gene to fill in the end. The chain joins TRBV23 to TRBJ1-1; whether TRBD1, the table's D call, matches the DNA was not checked. Germline V gives CDR1 KGHTA, CDR2 FQNQQP. The CDR3 covers 13 residues. The CDR3 sequence is CSSSLQGYTEVFF. CDR3 DNA, as far as it was read: TGCTCCAGCAGCCTACAGGGGTACACAGAAGTCTTC.

Comments on this clone: Any gene name here is a mouse gene name. Read coverage stops 1 residue before the CDR3 terminus; the germline J gene supplies the remainder. The chain links TRBV3 to TRBJ2-5, with D maybe TRBD2 (6 bases). Germline V gives CDR1 SNHLY, CDR2 FYNGKV (reference sequence). Trimming removed 0 bases from V and 3 bases from J, with 7 bases in between. This CDR3 spans 14 amino acids. Partial CDR3 DNA: TGTGCCAGCAGCTTAGCCGGGGGGCAAGACACCCAGTAC. It yields the protein CASSLAGGQDTQY. The complete CDR3 reads CASSLAGGQDTQYF.

A note on this clone: Genes and germline come from the mouse. CDR3 sequence: CASSLYKNYAEQFF. The DNA read from the CDR3 is TGTGCCAGCAGTCTGTACAAAAACTATGCTGAGCAGTTC. The chain carries TRBV26 and TRBJ2-1; the D is unclear. The sequence runs out 1 residue before the end of the CDR3; the remainder is reconstructed from the germline J gene. Germline V gene lookup returns CDR1 KGHPV and CDR2 FQNQEV (reference sequence). V lost 1 base and J lost 1, with 5 bases in between. The CDR3 extends over 14 amino acids.

By share of the sample, this clone is medium-sized. Gene names denote mouse genes. From the germline J gene comes the end of the CDR3, since the read stops 1 residue before it. The genes are TRBV1 and TRBJ2-1; 7 positions match TRBD2. The trim removed 0 bases at V and 6 bases at J, leaving 5 bases unmatched. The CDR3 covers 15 residues. The germline gives CDR1 NSQYPW, CDR2 LRSPGD (reference sequence). This CDR3 is CTCSADSWGIAEQFF. The part of the CDR3 DNA that was read is TGCACCTGCAGTGCAGATTCCTGGGGGATTGCTGAGCAGTTC.

This clone was found a few times. The gene names here belong to mouse. The missing CDR3 end, 1 residue past where the read stops, is filled in from the germline J gene. The chain combines TRBV12-2 with TRBJ2-5; D ambiguous. This CDR3 comprises 12 residues. Germline V lookup: CDR1 SGHLS, CDR2 HYDKME. Trimming removed 0 bases at V and 4 bases at J, with 4 bases between. CDR3 protein: CASSLTEDTQYF. The CDR3 bases that were read are TGTGCCAGCTCTCTCACAGAAGACACCCAGTAC.

About this clone: Mouse gene names apply. The DNA read from the CDR3 is TGTGCCAGCAGTCCCGGGCACTATGCTGAGCAGTTC. Amino acids: CASSPGHYAEQF. The whole CDR3 sequence is CASSPGHYAEQFF. The chain joins TRBV19 to TRBJ2-1; no firm D call. The read falls 1 residue short of the CDR3 end, and the missing part is taken from the germline J gene. The germline CDR1 and CDR2 sequences are FNHDT and SITEND (reference sequence). Trimming left V 4 bases short and J 2 bases short, with 7 bases between. The CDR3 contains 13 residues.

Regarding this clone: The genes are named according to mouse. The read ends 1 residue shy of where the CDR3 ends; the end is completed using the germline J gene. V usage is TRBV26 and J usage is TRBJ1-5; D gene ambiguous. Looked up from germline, CDR1 is KGHPV and CDR2 is FQNQEV (reference sequence). The V and J ends lost 1 base and 1 base respectively, with 2 bases between them. The CDR3 runs 13 residues. The CDR3 DNA, read in part, is TGTGCCAGCAGTCTGTTCAACAACCAGGCTCCGCTT. Translated, it gives CASSLFNNQAPL. The entire CDR3 sequence reads CASSLFNNQAPLF.

Remarks on this clone: Gene names denote mouse genes. The read ends 1 residue shy of where the CDR3 ends; the end is completed using the germline J gene. The chain recombines TRBV19 with TRBJ2-7; 10 bases fit TRBD2. From germline, CDR1 is FNHDT and CDR2 SITEND (reference sequence). This CDR3 has 15 amino acids. Unmatched junction bases numbered 8, after V lost 4 bases and J lost 4 bases. The CDR3 bases that were read are TGTGCCAGCAGTTCCCGACTGGGGGGCCCTTATGAACAGTAC. This codes for CASSSRLGGPYEQY. The full CDR3 protein is CASSSRLGGPYEQYF.

As for this clone: The germline and genes are mouse ones. Read sequence stops 1 residue before the CDR3 end, and the germline J gene provides the missing end. This rearrangement joins TRBV23 to TRBJ2-3. This CDR3 contains 13 residues. Germline-derived CDR1 and CDR2 are KGHTA and FQNQQP. The sequenced CDR3 bases are TGCTCCAGCAGTCAGGCCGGGACAGAAACGCTGTAT. Its protein product is CSSSQAGTETLY. The whole CDR3 is CSSSQAGTETLYF.

Concerning this clone: The gene names here belong to mouse. The read is 1 residue too short to cover the CDR3 end, so that end is filled in from the germline J gene. This CDR3 is also generated by other DNA sequences in the sample. This chain links TRBV2 with TRBJ1-1; D not certain. The V end was cut by 0 bases, the J end by 0 bases, with 5 bases between. Per germline, CDR1 LGHNA and CDR2 YSYQKL. The CDR3 covers 14 residues. CDR3 bases read: TGTGCCAGCAGCCAAGATGGGACAAACACAGAAGTCTTC. Its protein is CASSQDGTNTEVF. The whole CDR3 protein is CASSQDGTNTEVFF.

This clone was found a few times. Gene names are mouse gene names. The DNA ends 1 residue before the CDR3 does, and the rest of the CDR3 is filled in from the germline J gene. The chain recombines TRBV13-1 with TRBJ1-4; possible D gene TRBD1, 6 bases. This CDR3 has 14 residues. CDR1 NSHNY and CDR2 SYGAGN come from the germline V gene. Deletions cut 2 bases from V and 4 bases from J, with 9 bases between. The CDR3 spells CASSEVRGNERLFF. The sequenced part of the CDR3 DNA is TGTGCCAGCAGTGAGGTCAGGGGCAACGAAAGATTATTT.

Notes on this clone: The gene names here belong to mouse. The read ends 1 residue before the CDR3 terminus; that terminus is restored from the germline J gene. The rearrangement uses TRBV26 and TRBJ1-6, with 7 bases fitting TRBD1. TRBJ1-6 is noted as an ORF with a role that remains uncertain. The V and J ends lost 3 bases and 7 bases, in that order; junction bases with no gene match: 3. CDR1 is KGHPV, CDR2 FQNQEV, per germline (reference sequence). This CDR3 has 14 amino acids. CDR3 loop: CASSLWDRNSPLYF. The sequenced CDR3 bases are TGTGCCAGCAGTCTATGGGACAGAAATTCGCCCCTCTAC.

Regarding this clone: Gene and germline names: mouse. The read gets to within 1 residue of the CDR3 end, and the germline J gene fills in the rest. The rearrangement uses TRBV26 and TRBJ1-1, with 10 bases fitting TRBD1. Germline loops: CDR1 KGHPV, CDR2 FQNQEV (reference sequence). The CDR3 runs 15 residues. J was trimmed by 4 bases and V by 4 bases; bases with no gene match: 6. CDR3 DNA, as far as it was read: TGTGCCAGCAGTCAGACAGGGGGCGGGGGCACAGAAGTCTTC. It yields the protein CASSQTGGGGTEVF. The CDR3 as a whole reads CASSQTGGGGTEVFF.

In regard to this clone: Mouse germline and gene names are used. The CDR3 is cut off 1 residue early in the read; its end comes from the germline J gene. The rearrangement uses TRBV12-2 and TRBJ1-5; 10 bases agree with TRBD1. Germline CDR1 reads SGHLS; CDR2 reads HYDKME. The CDR3 has 15 residues. The trim removed 1 base at V and 5 bases at J, leaving 4 bases unmatched. CDR3 sequence reads: CASSLGQGWDQAPLF. CDR3 DNA (partial): TGTGCCAGCTCTCTGGGACAGGGGTGGGACCAGGCTCCGCTT. Full variable domain (rest looked up from reference TRBV12-2 and TRBJ1-5): NSGVVQSPRYIIKGKGERSILKCIPISGHLSVAWYQQTQGQELKFFIQHYDKMERDKGNLPSRFSVQQFDDYHSEMNMSALELEDSAVYFCASSLGQGWDQAPLFGEGTRLSVL.

The sample holds a few counts of this clone. These gene names are mouse names. Read sequence stops 1 residue before the CDR3 end, and the germline J gene provides the missing end. The chain uses TRBV5 and TRBJ2-5; TRBD1 matches 9 bases. Trimming took 4 bases from V and 3 from J; bases not matched to a gene: 2. The CDR3 is made up of 14 amino acids. Germline CDR1 LGHNA, CDR2 YNLKQL (reference sequence). Partial CDR3 DNA: TGTGCCAGCAGCCCGACAGGGGGACAAGACACCCAGTAC. Protein product: CASSPTGGQDTQY. In full, the CDR3 is CASSPTGGQDTQYF.

This clone appeared a few times. Gene names and germline match the mouse. The read falls 1 residue short of the CDR3 end, and the missing part is taken from the germline J gene. The chain uses TRBV3 and TRBJ2-4; D is possibly TRBD1 (5 bases). V was clipped by 5 bases and J by 0 bases, with 9 bases between them. This CDR3 is built from 14 residues. The germline CDR1 and CDR2 sequences are SNHLY and FYNGKV (reference sequence). This chain's CDR3 is CASSQRGSQNTLYF. CDR3 bases read: TGTGCCAGCAGCCAGAGGGGAAGTCAAAACACCTTGTAC.

Note on this clone: Gene labels here are mouse ones. The CDR3 end lies 1 residue beyond the end of the read and is filled in from the germline J gene. The chain employs TRBV3 and TRBJ1-1; D call uncertain. Trimming left V 1 base short and J 0 bases short, with 6 bases between. Germline lookup yields CDR1 SNHLY and CDR2 FYNGKV (reference sequence). The CDR3 spans 14 residues. The CDR3 bases that were read are TGTGCCAGCAGCTTAGAGGATGCAAACACAGAAGTCTTC. It is translated as CASSLEDANTEVF. The full CDR3 is CASSLEDANTEVFF.

As regards this clone: All gene names here are mouse names. The read is 1 residue too short to cover the CDR3 end, so that end is filled in from the germline J gene. This sequence joins TRBV26 and TRBJ1-6; 7 bases map to TRBD1. TRBJ1-6 is reported as an ORF; its role is uncertain. V trimming: 4 bases; J trimming: 4 bases; junction bases outside the gene matches: 4. From germline, CDR1 is KGHPV and CDR2 FQNQEV (reference sequence). The CDR3 covers 15 residues. The DNA read from the CDR3 is TGTGCCAGCAGTCCACGACAGGGATATAATTCGCCCCTCTAC. Residues: CASSPRQGYNSPLY. The whole CDR3 reads CASSPRQGYNSPLYF.